This T cell receptor beta chain was found in a study of identical twins. Regarding the study as a whole: Twin-shared out-of-frame alpha sequences were enriched for low generation probability. Conclusions rested on cross-sectional statistics rather than following the same donors. For cord blood, abundant beta clonotypes had fewer insertions, unlike memory repertoires, which showed none.

This clonotype appeared many times. Its antigen is not known. MiXCR was run by TCRdb on the 5' RACE reads, yielding one entry per CDR3 protein. The sample consists of 150,000 or so distinct CDR3 sequences, around 3.6% of them appearing once. Germline CDR1 and CDR2: SGHRS and YFSETQ. The CDR3 loop spans 15 amino acids. Losses at the gene ends were 3 bases for V and 0 bases for J; bases not matched to a gene: 3. All donors were healthy Caucasians. The receptor's source is a man younger than 35 in good health. The gene calls are TRBV5-1 and TRBJ1-3, with 7 bases fitting TRBD1. Material: memory T cells sorted from blood. The CDR3 region is CASSSTGASGNTIYF. The CDR3 nucleotides are TGCGCCAGCAGCTCTACAGGGGCCTCTGGAAACACCATATATTTT.